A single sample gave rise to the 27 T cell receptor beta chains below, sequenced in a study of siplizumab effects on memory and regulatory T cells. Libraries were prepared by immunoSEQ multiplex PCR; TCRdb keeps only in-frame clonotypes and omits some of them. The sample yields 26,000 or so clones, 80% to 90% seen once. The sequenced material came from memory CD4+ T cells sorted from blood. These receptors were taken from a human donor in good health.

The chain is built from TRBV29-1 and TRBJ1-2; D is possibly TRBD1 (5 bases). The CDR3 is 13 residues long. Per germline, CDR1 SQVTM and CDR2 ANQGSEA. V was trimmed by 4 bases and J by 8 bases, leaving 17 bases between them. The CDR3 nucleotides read TGCAGCGTTGTCGCAGGGATGACTTGGGGCTACACCTTC. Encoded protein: CSVVAGMTWGYTF.

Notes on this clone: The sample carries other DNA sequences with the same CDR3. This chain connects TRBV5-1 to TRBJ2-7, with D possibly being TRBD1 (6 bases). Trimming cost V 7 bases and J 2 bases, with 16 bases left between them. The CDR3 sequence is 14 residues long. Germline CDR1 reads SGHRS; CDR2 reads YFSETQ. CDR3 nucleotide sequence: TGCGCCAGCGGCCCGGGACACCCTCCCTACGAGCAGTACTTC. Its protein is CASGPGHPPYEQYF.

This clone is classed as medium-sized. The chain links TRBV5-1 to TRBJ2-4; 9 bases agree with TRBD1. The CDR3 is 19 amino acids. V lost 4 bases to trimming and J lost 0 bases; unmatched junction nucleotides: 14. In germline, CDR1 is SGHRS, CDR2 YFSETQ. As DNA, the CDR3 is TGCGCCAGCAGCCCTTGGGAAGGGACAGGGTATCTAGCCAAAAACATTCAGTACTTC. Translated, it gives CASSPWEGTGYLAKNIQYF.

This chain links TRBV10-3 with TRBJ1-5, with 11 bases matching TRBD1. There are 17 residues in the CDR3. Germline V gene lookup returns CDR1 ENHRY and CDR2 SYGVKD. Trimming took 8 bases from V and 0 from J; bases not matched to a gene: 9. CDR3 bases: TGTGCCATCTCACCCGGACAGGGGGCCATTAGCAATCAGCCCCAGCATTTT. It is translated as CAISPGQGAISNQPQHF.

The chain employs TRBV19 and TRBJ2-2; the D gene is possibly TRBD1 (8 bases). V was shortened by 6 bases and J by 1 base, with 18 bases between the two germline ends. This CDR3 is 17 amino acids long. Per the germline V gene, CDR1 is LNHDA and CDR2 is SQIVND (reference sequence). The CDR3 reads CASSEQGGLLNTGELFF. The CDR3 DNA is TGTGCCAGTAGCGAACAGGGGGGACTACTGAACACCGGGGAGCTGTTTTTT.

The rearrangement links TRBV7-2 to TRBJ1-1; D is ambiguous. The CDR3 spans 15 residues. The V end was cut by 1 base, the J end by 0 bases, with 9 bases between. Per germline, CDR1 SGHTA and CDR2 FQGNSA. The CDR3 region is CASSLGGRLNTEAFF. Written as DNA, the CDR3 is TGTGCCAGCAGCTTAGGAGGACGGCTGAACACTGAAGCTTTCTTT.

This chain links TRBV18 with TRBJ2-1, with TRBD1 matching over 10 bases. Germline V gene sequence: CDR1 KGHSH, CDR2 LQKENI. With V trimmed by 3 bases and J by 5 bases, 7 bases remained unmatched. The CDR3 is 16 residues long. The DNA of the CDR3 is TGTGCCAGCTCACCCTCAACCGGGACAGGGGACAATGAGCAGTTCTTC. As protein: CASSPSTGTGDNEQFF. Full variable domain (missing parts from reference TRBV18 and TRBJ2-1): NAGVMQNPRHLVRRRGQEARLRCSPMKGHSHVYWYRQLPEEGLKFMVYLQKENIIDESGMPKERFSAEFPKEGPSILRIQQVVRGDSAAYFCASSPSTGTGDNEQFFGPGTRLTVL.

The CDR3 sequence: CASSLRGDREEETQYF. CDR3 nucleotides: TGTGCCAGCAGCTTAAGAGGGGACAGGGAGGAAGAGACCCAGTACTTC. The J gene is TRBJ2-5, the V gene TRBV7-3, with 9 bases aligning to TRBD1. Germline lookup yields CDR1 SGHTA and CDR2 FQGTGA. Losses at the gene ends were 1 base for V and 3 bases for J; bases not matched to a gene: 6. The CDR3 length is 16 residues.

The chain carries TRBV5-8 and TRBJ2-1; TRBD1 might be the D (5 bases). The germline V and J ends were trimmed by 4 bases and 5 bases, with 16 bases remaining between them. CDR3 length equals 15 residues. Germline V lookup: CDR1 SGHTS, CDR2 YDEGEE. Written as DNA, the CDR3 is TGTGCCAGCAGCATAGCCGACCCCAGGGACAATGAGCAGTTCTTC. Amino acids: CASSIADPRDNEQFF.

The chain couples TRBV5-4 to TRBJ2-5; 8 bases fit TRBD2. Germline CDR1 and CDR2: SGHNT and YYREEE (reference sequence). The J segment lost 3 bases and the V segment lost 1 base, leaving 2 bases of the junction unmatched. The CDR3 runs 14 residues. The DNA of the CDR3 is TGTGCCAGCAGCTTGTCGACTAGCGAAGAGACCCAGTACTTC. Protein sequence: CASSLSTSEETQYF.

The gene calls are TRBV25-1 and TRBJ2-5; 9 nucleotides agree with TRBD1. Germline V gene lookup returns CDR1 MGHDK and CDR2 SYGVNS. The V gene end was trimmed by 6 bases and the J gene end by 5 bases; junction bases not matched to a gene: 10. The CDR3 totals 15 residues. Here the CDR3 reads CASSPTGGSYETQYF. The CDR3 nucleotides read TGTGCCAGCAGCCCCACAGGGGGCAGCTATGAGACCCAGTACTTC.

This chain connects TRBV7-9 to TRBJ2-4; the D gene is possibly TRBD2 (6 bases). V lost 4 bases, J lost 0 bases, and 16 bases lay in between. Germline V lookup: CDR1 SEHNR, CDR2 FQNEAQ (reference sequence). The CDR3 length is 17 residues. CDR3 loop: CASSWDGGVGAKNIQYF. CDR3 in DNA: TGTGCCAGCAGCTGGGACGGGGGAGTGGGAGCCAAAAACATTCAGTACTTC.

Here the CDR3 DNA reads TGTGCCAGCAGCGTAGCGACCCAGGGATACTATGGCTACACCTTC. Translating it yields CASSVATQGYYGYTF. The chain carries TRBV9 and TRBJ1-2; a possible D gene is TRBD1 (5 bases). This CDR3 region has 15 residues. Germline CDR1 reads SGDLS; CDR2 reads YYNGEE. V lost 0 bases and J lost 3, with 12 bases in between.

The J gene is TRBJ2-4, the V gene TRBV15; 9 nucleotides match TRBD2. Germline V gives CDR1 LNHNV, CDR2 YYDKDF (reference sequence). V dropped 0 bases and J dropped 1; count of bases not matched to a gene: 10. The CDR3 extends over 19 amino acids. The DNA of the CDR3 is TGTGCCACCAGCAGAGACCGGGCGGGAGGGAAGGTGGCCAAAAACATTCAGTACTTC. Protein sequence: CATSRDRAGGKVAKNIQYF.

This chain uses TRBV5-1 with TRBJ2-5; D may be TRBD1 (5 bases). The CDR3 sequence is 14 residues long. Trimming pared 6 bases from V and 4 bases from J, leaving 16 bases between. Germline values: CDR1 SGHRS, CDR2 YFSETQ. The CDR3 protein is CASNAGSSGETQYF. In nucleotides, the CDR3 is TGCGCCAGCAACGCAGGGTCGTCGGGAGAGACCCAGTACTTC.

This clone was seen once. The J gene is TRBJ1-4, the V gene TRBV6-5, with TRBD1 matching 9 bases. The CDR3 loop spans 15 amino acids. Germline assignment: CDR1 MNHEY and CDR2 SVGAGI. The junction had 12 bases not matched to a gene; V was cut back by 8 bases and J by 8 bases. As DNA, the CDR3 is TGTGCCAGCGGACGACAGGGGGAATATCGGGAAAAACTGTTTTTT. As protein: CASGRQGEYREKLFF.

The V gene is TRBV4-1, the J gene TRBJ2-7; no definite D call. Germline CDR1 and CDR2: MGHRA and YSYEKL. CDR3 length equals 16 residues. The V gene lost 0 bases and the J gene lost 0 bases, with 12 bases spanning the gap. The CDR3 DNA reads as TGCGCCAGCAGCCAAGATAGGACGTTAAGCTCCTACGAGCAGTACTTC. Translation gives CASSQDRTLSSYEQYF.

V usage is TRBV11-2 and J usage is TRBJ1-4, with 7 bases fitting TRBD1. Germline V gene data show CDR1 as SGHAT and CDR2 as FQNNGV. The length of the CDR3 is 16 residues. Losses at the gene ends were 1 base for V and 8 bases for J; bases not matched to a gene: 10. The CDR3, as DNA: TGTGCCAGCAGCTTAGGCAGGGGGACCGCCAGGGAAAAACTGTTTTTT. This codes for CASSLGRGTAREKLFF.

CDR3: CASSLNRLTDTQYF. CDR3 in DNA: TGTGCCAGCAGCTTAAATAGGCTCACAGATACGCAGTATTTT. The chain uses TRBV7-3 and TRBJ2-3, with D unclear. Trimming pared 1 base from V and 2 bases from J, leaving 7 bases between. From germline, CDR1 is SGHTA and CDR2 FQGTGA. The CDR3 spans 14 residues.

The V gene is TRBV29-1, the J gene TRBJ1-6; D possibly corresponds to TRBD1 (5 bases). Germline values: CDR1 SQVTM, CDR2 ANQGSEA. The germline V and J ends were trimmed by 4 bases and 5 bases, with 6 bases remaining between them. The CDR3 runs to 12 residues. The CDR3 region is CSVGQNNSPLHF. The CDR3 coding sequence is TGCAGCGTTGGACAGAATAATTCACCCCTCCACTTT.

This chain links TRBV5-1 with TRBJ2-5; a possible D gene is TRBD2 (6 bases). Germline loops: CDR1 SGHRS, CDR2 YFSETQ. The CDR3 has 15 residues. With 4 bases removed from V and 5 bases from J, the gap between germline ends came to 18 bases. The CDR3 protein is CASSPVPGEGETQYF. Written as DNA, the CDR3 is TGCGCCAGCAGCCCTGTACCGGGGGAAGGCGAGACCCAGTACTTC.

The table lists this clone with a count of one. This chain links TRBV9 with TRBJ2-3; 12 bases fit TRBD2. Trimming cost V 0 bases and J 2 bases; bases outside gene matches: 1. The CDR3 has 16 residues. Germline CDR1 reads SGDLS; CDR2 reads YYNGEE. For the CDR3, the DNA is TGTGCCAGCAGCGTAGCTAGCGGGAGGGCCACAGATACGCAGTATTTT. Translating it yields CASSVASGRATDTQYF.

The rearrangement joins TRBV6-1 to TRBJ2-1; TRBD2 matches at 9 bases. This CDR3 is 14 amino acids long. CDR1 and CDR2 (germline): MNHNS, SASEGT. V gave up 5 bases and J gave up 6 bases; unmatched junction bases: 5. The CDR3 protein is CASSQPSGTNEQFF. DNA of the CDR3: TGTGCCAGCAGTCAACCTAGCGGGACCAATGAGCAGTTCTTC.

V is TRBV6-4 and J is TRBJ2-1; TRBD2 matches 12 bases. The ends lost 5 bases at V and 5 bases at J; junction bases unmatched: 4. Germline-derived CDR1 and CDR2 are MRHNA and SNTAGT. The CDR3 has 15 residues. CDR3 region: CASSPGLAGNNEQFF. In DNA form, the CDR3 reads TGTGCCAGCAGTCCCGGACTAGCGGGAAACAATGAGCAGTTCTTC.

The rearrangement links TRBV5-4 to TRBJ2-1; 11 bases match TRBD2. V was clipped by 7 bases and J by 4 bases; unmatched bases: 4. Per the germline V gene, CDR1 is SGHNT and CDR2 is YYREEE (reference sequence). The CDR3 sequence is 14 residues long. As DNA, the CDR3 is TGTGCCAGCCGATCTAGCGGGAGGTACAATGAGCAGTTCTTC. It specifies CASRSSGRYNEQFF.

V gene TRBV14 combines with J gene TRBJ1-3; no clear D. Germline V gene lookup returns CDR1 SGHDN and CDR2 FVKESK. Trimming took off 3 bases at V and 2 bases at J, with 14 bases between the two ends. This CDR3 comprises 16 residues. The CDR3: CASSHWNRRTGNTIYF. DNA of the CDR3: TGTGCCAGCAGCCATTGGAACCGACGGACTGGAAACACCATATATTTT.

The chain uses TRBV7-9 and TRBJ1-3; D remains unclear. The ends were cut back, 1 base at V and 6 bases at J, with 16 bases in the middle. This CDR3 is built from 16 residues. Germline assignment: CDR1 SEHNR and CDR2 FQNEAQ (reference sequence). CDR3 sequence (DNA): TGTGCCAGCAGCTTAGGTTTTGGACCTTCGGAAAACACCATATATTTT. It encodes CASSLGFGPSENTIYF.